This TCR beta chain was obtained from a study of low-dose radiotherapy and immunotherapy resistance in tumors. Study at large: The study delivered 0.5 Gy per fraction every 2 weeks to Cohort 1, totaling 6.5 Gy. Doses delivered to Cohort 2 were 1 Gy per fraction every two weeks, amounting to 13 Gy over 26 weeks. Starting cycle 1 day 1, oral aspirin 300 mg was given daily for four cycles.

Covering alpha and beta chains, TRAV- and TRBV-specific primers were used for the first-strand cDNA. A constant-region primer paired with the V-primer adapter amplified TCRs over about 19 PCR cycles. One entry per CDR3 protein results from TCRdb running MiXCR on the reads. This sample has around 6,200 distinct CDR3 sequences, with approximately 64% found just once. Germline V gives CDR1 ENHRY, CDR2 SYGVKD. CDR3 length equals 15 residues. V shed 3 bases, J shed 6 bases, and the junction held 5 bases outside the gene matches. This clonotype was detected a few times. Donors, who were enrolled in a single-arm phase I dose-escalation trial, received nivolumab, ipilimumab, aspirin, low-dose cyclophosphamide and low-dose radiotherapy.

The rearrangement uses TRBV10-3 and TRBJ2-1; 10 bases match TRBD1. The receptor's source is a human donor with advanced metastatic prostate, ovarian, gallbladder or colorectal cancer (not recorded which). This table probably holds off-target reads from a library built for another chain. The CDR3 loop is CAISDSDRGVNEQFF. CDR3 coding DNA: TGTGCCATCAGTGACTCGGACAGGGGGGTCAATGAGCAGTTCTTC.